This is a list of T cell receptor beta chains from one sample in a study of chemoradiotherapy in HPV16-positive cancers. Libraries were prepared by immunoSEQ multiplex PCR; TCRdb keeps only in-frame clonotypes and omits some of them. The sample includes about 32,000 clones, 80% of them seen just once. Sequences were derived from blood, sampled from a patient who underwent chemoradiotherapy. The receptors come from a human donor with HPV-associated anogenital cancer. Both conserved end residues are trimmed from each CDR3. The order of the fields is J gene, V gene, CDR3 protein.

TRBJ2-4 | TRBV4-3 | ASSQDLQGRDIQY
TRBJ1-2 | TRBV9 | ASSVGGGQGNGYT
TRBJ1-6 | TRBV19 | ASTPRETNSPLH
TRBJ2-2 | TRBV5-4 | ASRKTGPHTGELF
TRBJ2-3 | TRBV7-2 | ASSLGPFDTQY
TRBJ1-4 | TRBV7-2 | ASSSGFTEKLF
TRBJ2-5 | TRBV25-1 | ASRARETQY
TRBJ1-1 | TRBV5-8 | ASSFQARNTEAF
TRBJ1-2 | TRBV7-2 | ASSLGQGRGYT
TRBJ1-1 | TRBV6-1 | ASSTPGGRNTEAF
TRBJ1-1 | TRBV15 | ATSRFTEAF
TRBJ2-5 | TRBV7-9 | ASSYGEETQY
TRBJ1-1 | TRBV6-5 | ASSIRINTEAF
TRBJ2-7 | TRBV14 | ASSSGQGYAYEQY
TRBJ2-7 | TRBV5-1 | ASSLEGGFVFEQY
TRBJ2-3 | TRBV7-2 | ASSLLAVGTDTQY
TRBJ2-7 | TRBV28 | ASSMPGGAYEQY
TRBJ1-4 | TRBV4-3 | ASSQSSGATNEKLF
TRBJ2-1 | TRBV7-2 | ATRQGSIDNEQF
TRBJ2-1 | TRBV5-1 | ASRPVSSYNEQF
TRBJ1-2 | TRBV7-8 | ASSLAFGQLNYGYT
TRBJ2-1 | TRBV7-3 | ASSLGLAGALGDNEQF
TRBJ1-2 | TRBV18 | ASSPPSPPGRRRRNYGYT
TRBJ2-7 | TRBV10-3 | AIKEGETYEQY
TRBJ1-5 | TRBV7-9 | ASSLHRGQGRNQPQH
TRBJ1-2 | TRBV7-8 | ASSLARDYGYT
TRBJ2-1 | TRBV5-1 | ASSQLAGGPNNEQF
TRBJ2-1 | TRBV14 | ASSLLPGSNEQF
TRBJ1-3 | TRBV7-2 | ASSITGEAGNTIY
TRBJ1-6 | TRBV11-2 | ASSLVAGGGSPLH
TRBJ2-3 | TRBV7-8 | ASSFGRRGRDTQY
TRBJ1-2 | TRBV5-1 | ASSQQGNYGYT
TRBJ2-3 | TRBV19 | ASTPQRGSIGHTSTDTQY
TRBJ2-3 | TRBV5-4 | ASSGTEDTQY
TRBJ1-1 | TRBV7-8 | ASSLAQGRNTEAF
TRBJ1-6 | TRBV18 | ASSPSDRNSPLH
TRBJ1-5 | TRBV29-1 | SVRDINQPQH
TRBJ1-1 | TRBV5-4 | ASRGLTEAF
TRBJ2-1 | TRBV5-1 | ASSLVRGDYNEQF
TRBJ2-7 | TRBV6-1 | ASRSGGHYEQY